Each of the 6 T cell receptor beta chains below was sequenced from the same sample in a study of T-cell memory formation after mild COVID-19. TCRdb reanalysed the 5' RACE reads using MiXCR and keeps one entry per CDR3 protein. Here the sample spans roughly 43,000 distinct CDR3 sequences, approximately 9.7% being singletons. Source material: PBMCs or a T cell subset sorted from them (not recorded which). Source of these receptors: an adult woman who had mild COVID-19 (a few samples of this study predate the infection). Cell type and time point are not known.

This clonotype was observed at least ten times. The chain employs TRBV7-3 and TRBJ2-1, with TRBD2 identical over 7 bases. V shed 5 bases and J 8 bases; nucleotides not matched to a gene: 18. The V gene's germline CDR1 is SGHTA and CDR2 FQGTGA. The CDR3 loop spans 17 amino acids. The CDR3 DNA reads as TGTGCCAGCAGCCGTCGTGGGGGGGACTCCAGATGGGATGAGCAGTTCTTC. Translation gives CASSRRGGDSRWDEQFF.

The V and J genes are TRBV7-8 and TRBJ2-7; perhaps TRBD1 as D (5 bases). Germline V gene lookup returns CDR1 SGHVS and CDR2 FQNEAQ. The CDR3 consists of 15 residues. V lost 1 base, J lost 5 bases, and 15 bases lay in between. CDR3 sequence (DNA): TGTGCCAGCAGCTTAGATCTCAGGGTTGGCAACGAGCAGTACTTC. This encodes CASSLDLRVGNEQYF.

There are a few counts of this clonotype. The chain has TRBV20-1 and TRBJ2-6; 11 bases fit TRBD2. V lost 6 bases to trimming and J lost 0 bases; unmatched junction nucleotides: 7. The CDR3 runs to 17 residues. CDR1 is DFQATT and CDR2 is SNEGSKA in the germline V gene (reference sequence). CDR3 bases: TGCAGTGCGCCGACCGGGACTAGCGGCTCTGGGGCCAACGTCCTGACTTTC. Its protein is CSAPTGTSGSGANVLTF.

This clonotype was found a few times. The rearrangement joins TRBV10-3 to TRBJ1-2, with TRBD1 matching 9 bases. J gave up 7 bases and V 5 bases, and 8 bases lay outside the gene matches. Germline CDR1 reads ENHRY; CDR2 reads SYGVKD. The CDR3 length is 14 residues. The DNA for the CDR3 is TGTGCCATCAGTTGGACAGGGGAGCTGTCTGGCTACACCTTC. Translated, it gives CAISWTGELSGYTF.

This clonotype turned up a few times. The chain carries TRBV20-1 and TRBJ2-7; weak D call: TRBD2 (6 bases). CDR1 and CDR2 (germline): DFQATT, SNEGSKA (reference sequence). The length of the CDR3 is 14 residues. V shed 4 bases and J shed 2 bases, with 15 bases lying between them. The CDR3 spells CSATRGGMPYEQYF. The DNA of the CDR3 is TGCAGTGCTACCAGAGGCGGGATGCCCTACGAGCAGTACTTC.

The chain couples TRBV20-1 to TRBJ1-3; D uncertain. Germline CDR1 DFQATT, CDR2 SNEGSKA (reference sequence). The CDR3 totals 13 residues. Trimming removed 2 bases at V and 4 bases at J, with 9 bases between. The CDR3 sequence is CSARSLKGNTIYF. DNA for the CDR3: TGCAGTGCTAGATCCCTAAAAGGAAACACCATATATTTT.